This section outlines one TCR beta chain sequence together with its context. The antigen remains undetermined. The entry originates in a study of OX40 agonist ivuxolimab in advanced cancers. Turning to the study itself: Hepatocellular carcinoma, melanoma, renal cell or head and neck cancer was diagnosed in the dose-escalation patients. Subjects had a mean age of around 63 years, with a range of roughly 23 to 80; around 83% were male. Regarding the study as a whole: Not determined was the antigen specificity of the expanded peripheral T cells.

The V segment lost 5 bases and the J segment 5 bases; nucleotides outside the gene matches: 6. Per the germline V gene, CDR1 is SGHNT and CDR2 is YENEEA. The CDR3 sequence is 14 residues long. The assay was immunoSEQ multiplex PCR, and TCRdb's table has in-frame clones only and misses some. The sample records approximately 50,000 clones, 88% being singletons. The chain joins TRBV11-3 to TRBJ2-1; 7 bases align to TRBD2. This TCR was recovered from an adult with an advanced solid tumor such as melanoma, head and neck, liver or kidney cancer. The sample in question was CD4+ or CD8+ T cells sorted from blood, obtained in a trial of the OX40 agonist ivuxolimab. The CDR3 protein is CASSPRAGHNEQFF. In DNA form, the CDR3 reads TGTGCCAGCAGCCCCCGAGCGGGGCACAATGAGCAGTTCTTC. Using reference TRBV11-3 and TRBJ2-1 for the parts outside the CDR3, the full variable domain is EAGVVQSPRYKIIEKKQPVAFWCNPISGHNTLYWYLQNLGQGPELLIRYENEEAVDDSQLPKDRFSAERLKGVDSTLKIQPAELGDSAVYLCASSPRAGHNEQFFGPGTRLTVL.